These T cell receptor beta chains were read from a single sample in a study of beta chain features in type 1 diabetes. Assay: immunoSEQ multiplex PCR; the TCRdb copy retains only in-frame clones and omits some. The sample contains approximately 260,000 clones, around 24% of which appear only once. The sequenced sample consisted of naive CD4+ T cells from blood. Every receptor here comes from a young woman with type 1 diabetes. The CDR3 runs from the conserved cysteine through the conserved F or W. The order of the fields is V gene, clone size, J gene, D gene, CDR3 DNA, CDR3 protein. A D gene is named only where the DNA matches it firmly. Some rows mark clone size as missing; the rest say once, few, many or name a class of expanded clone.

v_gene: TRBV6-5; abundance: few; j_gene: TRBJ1-2; d_gene: NA; CDR3nt: TGTGCCAGCAGGGCGCGGGGCTATGGCTACACCTTC; CDR3aa: CASRARGYGYTF
v_gene: TRBV30; abundance: NA; j_gene: TRBJ1-5; d_gene: TRBD1; CDR3nt: TGTGCCTGGAGGGACAGGGAGGGAGGTCAGCCCCAGCATTTT; CDR3aa: CAWRDREGGQPQHF
v_gene: TRBV18; abundance: NA; j_gene: TRBJ1-2; d_gene: NA; CDR3nt: TGTGCCAGCTCACCAGGAGGGACCGCTTCAAACTATGGCTACACCTTC; CDR3aa: CASSPGGTASNYGYTF
v_gene: TRBV2; abundance: NA; j_gene: TRBJ2-3; d_gene: TRBD2; CDR3nt: TGTGCCAGCGAATCCGGGACTAGCGGGATTGGCACAGATACGCAGTATTTT; CDR3aa: CASESGTSGIGTDTQYF
v_gene: TRBV7-3; abundance: NA; j_gene: TRBJ1-2; d_gene: NA; CDR3nt: TGTGCCAGCAGCACCCCGGAGGGCTGGGGCTACACCTTC; CDR3aa: CASSTPEGWGYTF
v_gene: TRBV5-4; abundance: NA; j_gene: TRBJ2-3; d_gene: NA; CDR3nt: TGTGCCAGCAGCACTAGGACAGACACAGATACGCAGTATTTT; CDR3aa: CASSTRTDTDTQYF
v_gene: TRBV30; abundance: NA; j_gene: TRBJ1-2; d_gene: NA; CDR3nt: TGTGCCTGGAGCCTTAACAGGGTCGGCTATGGCTACACCTTC; CDR3aa: CAWSLNRVGYGYTF
v_gene: TRBV27; abundance: NA; j_gene: TRBJ2-7; d_gene: TRBD2; CDR3nt: TGTGCCAGCAAGCGGGAGAACGAGCAGTACTTC; CDR3aa: CASKRENEQYF
v_gene: TRBV19; abundance: NA; j_gene: TRBJ1-1; d_gene: NA; CDR3nt: TGTGCCAGTGATGACAGAAGGAACACTGAAGCTTTCTTT; CDR3aa: CASDDRRNTEAFF
v_gene: TRBV2; abundance: NA; j_gene: TRBJ2-1; d_gene: TRBD1; CDR3nt: TGTGCCAGCAGTAACGGACAGGGGATAGCTGAGCAGTTCTTC; CDR3aa: CASSNGQGIAEQFF
v_gene: TRBV7-9; abundance: NA; j_gene: TRBJ1-1; d_gene: NA; CDR3nt: TGTGCCAGCAGCGTCTCACCTATGAACACTGAAGCTTTCTTT; CDR3aa: CASSVSPMNTEAFF
v_gene: TRBV19; abundance: NA; j_gene: TRBJ1-1; d_gene: NA; CDR3nt: TGTGCCAGTAGCCTGGGAGGGCTCACTGAAGCTTTCTTT; CDR3aa: CASSLGGLTEAFF
v_gene: TRBV18; abundance: few; j_gene: TRBJ2-1; d_gene: NA; CDR3nt: TGTGCCAGCTCACCACCCCAGGGTGAGCAGTTCTTC; CDR3aa: CASSPPQGEQFF
v_gene: TRBV5-1; abundance: NA; j_gene: TRBJ2-7; d_gene: TRBD2; CDR3nt: TGCGCCAGCAGCTCGACTAGCGGGGGGTTCTCCTACGAGCAGTACTTC; CDR3aa: CASSSTSGGFSYEQYF
v_gene: TRBV6-5; abundance: few; j_gene: TRBJ1-1; d_gene: NA; CDR3nt: TGTGCCAGCAGTTACGGGAGGAACACTGAAGCTTTCTTT; CDR3aa: CASSYGRNTEAFF
v_gene: TRBV5-1; abundance: few; j_gene: TRBJ2-7; d_gene: TRBD2; CDR3nt: TGCGCCAGCAGCTTGGGCATCTTGAGCGGGAGTCTCTCCTACGAGCAGTACTTC; CDR3aa: CASSLGILSGSLSYEQYF
v_gene: TRBV15; abundance: NA; j_gene: TRBJ2-5; d_gene: NA; CDR3nt: TGTGCCACCAGCAAATGGGGCAGCCAAGAGACCCAGTACTTC; CDR3aa: CATSKWGSQETQYF
v_gene: TRBV4-1; abundance: NA; j_gene: TRBJ2-5; d_gene: TRBD1; CDR3nt: TGCGCCAGCAGCCAAGGGGGGGGGACAGGGTACCAAGAGACCCAGTACTTC; CDR3aa: CASSQGGGTGYQETQYF
v_gene: TRBV29-1; abundance: NA; j_gene: TRBJ2-3; d_gene: NA; CDR3nt: TGCAGCGTTGCAGGATTGATGGCAGATACGCAGTATTTT; CDR3aa: CSVAGLMADTQYF
v_gene: TRBV5-6; abundance: few; j_gene: TRBJ2-2; d_gene: TRBD2; CDR3nt: TGTGCCAGCAGCGCTCAGGGACTAGAATCCGGGGAGCTGTTTTTT; CDR3aa: CASSAQGLESGELFF
v_gene: TRBV2; abundance: few; j_gene: TRBJ2-3; d_gene: NA; CDR3nt: TGTGCCAGCAGTGATCTAGATACGCAGTATTTT; CDR3aa: CASSDLDTQYF
v_gene: TRBV5-1; abundance: once; j_gene: TRBJ2-5; d_gene: NA; CDR3nt: TGCGCCAGCAGCTTGGGATCCGGGACGAGGGAGGACCAGTACTTC; CDR3aa: CASSLGSGTREDQYF
v_gene: TRBV5-4; abundance: NA; j_gene: TRBJ1-1; d_gene: NA; CDR3nt: TGTGCCAGCACTTCGGAAATCGGGGAGAACACTGAAGCTTTCTTT; CDR3aa: CASTSEIGENTEAFF
v_gene: TRBV29-1; abundance: NA; j_gene: TRBJ2-7; d_gene: NA; CDR3nt: TGCAGCGTTAAGGGACATGACTACGAGCAGTACTTC; CDR3aa: CSVKGHDYEQYF
v_gene: TRBV28; abundance: NA; j_gene: TRBJ2-7; d_gene: NA; CDR3nt: TGTGCCAGCAGTGTCAGTGCCAGCTACGAGCAGTACTTC; CDR3aa: CASSVSASYEQYF
v_gene: TRBV7-9; abundance: few; j_gene: TRBJ1-1; d_gene: NA; CDR3nt: TGTGCCAGCAGCTTATTTCGGGGGGGATTGAACACTGAAGCTTTCTTT; CDR3aa: CASSLFRGGLNTEAFF
v_gene: TRBV15; abundance: NA; j_gene: TRBJ2-5; d_gene: NA; CDR3nt: TGTGCCACCAGCAGAGCTGGTCCGGGTTCCCCCGGCCAAGAGACCCAGTACTTC; CDR3aa: CATSRAGPGSPGQETQYF
v_gene: TRBV15; abundance: NA; j_gene: TRBJ1-1; d_gene: TRBD1; CDR3nt: TGTGCCACCAGCAGACAGGGGGCCGACACTGAAGCTTTCTTT; CDR3aa: CATSRQGADTEAFF
v_gene: TRBV5-1; abundance: NA; j_gene: TRBJ2-5; d_gene: TRBD2; CDR3nt: TGCGCCAGCAGCTTGGCAGGACTAGGCTCAGAGACCCAGTACTTC; CDR3aa: CASSLAGLGSETQYF
v_gene: TRBV7-9; abundance: few; j_gene: TRBJ1-4; d_gene: NA; CDR3nt: TGTGCCAGCCGGCGGGAGAATGAAAAACTGTTTTTT; CDR3aa: CASRRENEKLFF
v_gene: TRBV4-1; abundance: NA; j_gene: TRBJ2-5; d_gene: TRBD2; CDR3nt: TGCGCCAGCAGCCAAGACAGGACCGGGACTAGCGTTCAAGAGACCCAGTACTTC; CDR3aa: CASSQDRTGTSVQETQYF